This TCR beta chain appears in the sequencing data of a study of T-cell reconstitution after alpha-beta-depleted transplantation in children. V shed 2 bases and J shed 5 bases, with 9 bases lying between them. The CDR3 spans 13 residues. In its sample, this clonotype was seen a few times. Using unique molecular identifiers, the investigators prepared the TCRbeta library. TCRdb passed the PCR reads through MiXCR, listing each CDR3 protein once. The sample holds some 490,000 distinct CDR3 sequences, around 13% seen once. The source was PBMCs from the stem cell graft donor, collected from the stem cell graft. The TCR originated in a human donor who donated a stem cell graft to a child with combined immunodeficiency. The V gene is TRBV12-3 or TRBV12-4, the J gene TRBJ1-2; D is ambiguous. CDR3 loop: CASSLRPKYGYTF. The CDR3 DNA sequence: TGTGCCAGCAGTTTAAGACCCAAATATGGCTACACCTTC.